This T cell receptor beta chain was sequenced in a study of regulatory T cells in long-lasting Graves disease. General study results and limits: Gene preferences differed: TRBV28, TRBJ1-2, TRBJ2-5 in persistent cases. Sample size, which was small, may have reduced accuracy.

The J segment lost 1 base and the V segment lost 5 bases, leaving 7 bases of the junction unmatched. The CDR3 has 16 residues. As for time point: newly diagnosed GD, antithyroid drugs for less than 3 months. Preparation of the TCR library used RNA extracted from PBMCs. This clonotype was picked up many times. Its antigen remains unknown. The authors built TCR beta libraries using iRepertoire HTBI primers and Arm-PCR of CDR3 regions. Using its own MiXCR run on the multiplex PCR reads, TCRdb lists one record per CDR3 protein. Among approximately 300,000 distinct CDR3 sequences, over 15% were seen once, and the ten largest hold roughly 35%.

This clonotype was sampled from a female donor with Graves disease. The chain couples TRBV12-3 or TRBV12-4 to TRBJ2-3, with 9 bases fitting TRBD1. The starting material was peripheral blood mononuclear cells (PBMCs), obtained at new diagnosis, from a patient treated with antithyroid drugs. CDR3 sequence reads: CASSIRTGDGTDTQYF. In DNA form, the CDR3 reads TGTGCCAGCAGTATCCGGACAGGGGACGGCACAGATACGCAGTATTTT.